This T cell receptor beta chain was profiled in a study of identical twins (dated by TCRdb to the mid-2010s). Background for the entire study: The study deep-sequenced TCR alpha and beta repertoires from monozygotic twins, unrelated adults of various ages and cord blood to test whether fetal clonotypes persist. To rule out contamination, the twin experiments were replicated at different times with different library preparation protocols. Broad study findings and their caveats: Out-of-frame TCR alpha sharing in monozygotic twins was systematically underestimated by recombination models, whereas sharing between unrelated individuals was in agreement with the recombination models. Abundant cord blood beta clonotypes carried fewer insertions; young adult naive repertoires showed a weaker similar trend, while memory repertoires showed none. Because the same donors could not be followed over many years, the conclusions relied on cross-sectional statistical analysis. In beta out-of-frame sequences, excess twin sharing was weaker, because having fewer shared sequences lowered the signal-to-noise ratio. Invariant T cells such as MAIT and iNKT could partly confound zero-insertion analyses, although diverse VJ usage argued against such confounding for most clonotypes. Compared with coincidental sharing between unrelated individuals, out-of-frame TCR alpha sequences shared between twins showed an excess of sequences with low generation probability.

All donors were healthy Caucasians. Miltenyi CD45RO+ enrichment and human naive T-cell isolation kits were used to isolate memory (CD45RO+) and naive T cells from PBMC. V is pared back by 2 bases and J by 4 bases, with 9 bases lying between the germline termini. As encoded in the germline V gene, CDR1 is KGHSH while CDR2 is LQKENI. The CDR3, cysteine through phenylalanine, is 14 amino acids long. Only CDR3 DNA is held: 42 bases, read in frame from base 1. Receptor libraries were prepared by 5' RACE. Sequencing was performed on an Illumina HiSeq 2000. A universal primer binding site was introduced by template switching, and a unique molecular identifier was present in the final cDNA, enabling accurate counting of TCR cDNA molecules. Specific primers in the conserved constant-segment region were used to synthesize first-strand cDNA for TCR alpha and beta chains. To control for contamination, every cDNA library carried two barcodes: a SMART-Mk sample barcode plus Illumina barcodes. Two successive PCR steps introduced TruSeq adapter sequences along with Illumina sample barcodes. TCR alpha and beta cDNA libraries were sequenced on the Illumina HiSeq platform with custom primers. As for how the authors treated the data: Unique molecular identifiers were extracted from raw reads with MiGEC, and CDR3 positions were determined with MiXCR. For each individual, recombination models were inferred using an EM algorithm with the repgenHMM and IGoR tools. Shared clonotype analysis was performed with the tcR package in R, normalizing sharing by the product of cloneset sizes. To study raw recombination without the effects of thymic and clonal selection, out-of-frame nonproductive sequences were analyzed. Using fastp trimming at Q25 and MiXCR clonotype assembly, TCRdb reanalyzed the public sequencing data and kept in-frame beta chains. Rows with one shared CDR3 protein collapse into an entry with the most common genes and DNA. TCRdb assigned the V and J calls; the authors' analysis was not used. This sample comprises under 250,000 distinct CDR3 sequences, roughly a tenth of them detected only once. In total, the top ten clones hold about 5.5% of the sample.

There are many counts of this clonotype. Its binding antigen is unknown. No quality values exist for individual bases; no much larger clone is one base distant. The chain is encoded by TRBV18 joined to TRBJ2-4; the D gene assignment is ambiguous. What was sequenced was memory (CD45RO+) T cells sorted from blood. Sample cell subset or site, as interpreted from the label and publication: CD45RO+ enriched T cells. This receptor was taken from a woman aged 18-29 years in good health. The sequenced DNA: TGTGCCAGCTCACCAGACAATCAAAAAAACATTCAGTACTTC. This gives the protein CASSPDNQKNIQYF.